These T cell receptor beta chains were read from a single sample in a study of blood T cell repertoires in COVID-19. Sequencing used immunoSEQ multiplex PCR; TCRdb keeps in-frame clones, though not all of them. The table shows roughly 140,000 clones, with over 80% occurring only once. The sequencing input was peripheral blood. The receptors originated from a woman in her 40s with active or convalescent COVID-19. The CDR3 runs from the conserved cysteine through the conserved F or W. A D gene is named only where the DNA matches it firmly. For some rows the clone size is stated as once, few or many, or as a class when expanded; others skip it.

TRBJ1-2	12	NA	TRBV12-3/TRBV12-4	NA	CASTRQAYGYTF	TGTGCCAGCACCCGCCAGGCCTATGGCTACACCTTC
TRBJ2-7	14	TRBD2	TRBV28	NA	CASTTWGGWGEQYF	TGTGCCAGCACCACCTGGGGGGGATGGGGCGAGCAGTACTTC
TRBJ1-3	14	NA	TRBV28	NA	CASRSGTPGNTIYF	TGTGCCAGCAGATCCGGGACACCCGGAAACACCATATATTTT
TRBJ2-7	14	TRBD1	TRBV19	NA	CASTPRTGGYEQYF	TGTGCCAGTACCCCCCGGACAGGGGGCTACGAGCAGTACTTC
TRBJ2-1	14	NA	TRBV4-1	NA	CASSSWGRYNEQFF	TGCGCCAGCAGCTCCTGGGGCAGATACAATGAGCAGTTCTTC
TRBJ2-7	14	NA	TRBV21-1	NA	CASSKKGDGYEQYF	TGTGCCAGCAGCAAAAAAGGGGATGGCTACGAGCAGTACTTC
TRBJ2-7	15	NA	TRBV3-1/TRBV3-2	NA	CASSQVCQGYHEQYF	TGTGCCAGCAGCCAAGTATGTCAGGGCTACCACGAGCAGTACTTC
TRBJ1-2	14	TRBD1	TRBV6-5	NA	CASMDRGYFHGYTF	TGTGCCAGCATGGACAGGGGATACTTCCATGGCTACACCTTC
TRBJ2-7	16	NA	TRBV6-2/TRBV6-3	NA	CASSGHSRGKGYEQYF	TGTGCCAGCAGTGGTCATAGCAGGGGAAAGGGCTACGAGCAGTACTTC
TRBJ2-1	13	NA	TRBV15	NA	CATSRDRGDEQFF	TGTGCCACCAGCAGAGATCGGGGAGATGAGCAGTTCTTC
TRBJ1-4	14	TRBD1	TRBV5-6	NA	CASTLTGIHEKLFF	TGTGCCAGCACTTTGACAGGGATACATGAAAAACTGTTTTTT
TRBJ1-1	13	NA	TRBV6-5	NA	CASLDRGTTEAFF	TGTGCCAGTCTTGATAGGGGGACAACTGAAGCTTTCTTT
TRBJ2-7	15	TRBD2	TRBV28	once	CASSFRTSGRLEQYF	TGTGCCAGCAGTTTTCGGACTAGCGGGAGACTCGAGCAGTACTTC
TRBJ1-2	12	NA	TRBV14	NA	CASSPGFYGYTF	TGTGCCAGCAGCCCGGGGTTCTATGGCTACACCTTC